This TCR beta chain appears in the sequencing data of a study of blood T cell repertoires in COVID-19. The wider study: The study drew acute and convalescent COVID-19 samples from the United States, Italy and Spain. From T cells, B-cell-depleted T cells, or PBMCs came the material, which was cDNA or gDNA.

As handled by the study authors: Reference gene primer amplification in the assay estimated nucleated cell counts. Clones were sequenced by immunoSEQ multiplex PCR, and TCRdb holds only the in-frame ones, with some missing. The DNA gave D and trimming, while V, J and clone size come from that table. The sample lists roughly 240,000 clones, roughly 85% seen once, with approximately 9.1% in the top ten. The germline CDR1 and CDR2 sequences are KGHSH and LQKENI. This CDR3 region has 13 residues. Trimming shortened V by 3 bases and J by 6 bases, and 10 bases separated the two germline ends. Participants came from about two dozen US areas, aged about 18 to 95 years.

This chain joins TRBV18 and TRBJ2-3, with D possibly being TRBD2 (5 bases). Sample: PBMCs or T cells enriched from blood (not recorded which). The clonotype was recovered from a woman in her 50s with acute COVID-19. The CDR3 loop is CASSPSSGDTQYF. The CDR3 bases are TGTGCCAGCTCACCGTCTTCGGGGGATACGCAGTATTTT.